This T cell receptor (beta chain) was sequenced in a study of shared clonotypes between healthy human individuals. This table comes from immunoSEQ multiplex PCR, and its TCRdb copy is limited to in-frame clones, with some not included. The table includes millions of clones, just under 95% detected once. The naive CD8 population came from CD45RO-negative cells selected for CCR7, without terminally differentiated effector memory CD45RA+ cells. CDR3 size: 14 residues. Trimming removed 2 bases at V and 5 bases at J, with 11 bases between. Germline lookup yields CDR1 MNHNY and CDR2 SVGAGI (reference sequence).

The origin of this receptor is a man aged 18 to 35 in good health. The chain is built from TRBV6-6 and TRBJ2-3; D gene unclear. The source material was naive CD8+ T cells sorted from blood. CDR3 sequence: CASSYTGVEDTQYF. The CDR3 bases are TGTGCCAGCAGTTACACGGGTGTGGAAGATACGCAGTATTTT.